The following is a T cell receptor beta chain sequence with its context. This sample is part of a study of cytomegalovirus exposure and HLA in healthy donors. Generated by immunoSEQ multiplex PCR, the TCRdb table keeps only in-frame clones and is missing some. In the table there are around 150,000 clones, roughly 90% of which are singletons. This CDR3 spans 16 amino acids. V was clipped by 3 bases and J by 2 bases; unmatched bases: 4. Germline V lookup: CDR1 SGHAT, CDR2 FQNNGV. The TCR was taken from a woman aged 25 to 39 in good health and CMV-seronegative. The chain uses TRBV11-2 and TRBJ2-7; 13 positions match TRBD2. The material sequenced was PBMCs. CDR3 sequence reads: CASSFWTSGSAYEQYF. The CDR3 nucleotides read TGTGCCAGCAGCTTTTGGACTAGCGGGAGTGCCTACGAGCAGTACTTC. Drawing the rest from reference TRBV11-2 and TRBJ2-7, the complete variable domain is EAGVAQSPRYKIIEKRQSVAFWCNPISGHATLYWYQQILGQGPKLLIQFQNNGVVDDSQLPKDRFSAERLKGVDSTLKIQPAKLEDSAVYLCASSFWTSGSAYEQYFGPGTRLTVT.